Below are 7 T cell receptor beta chains sequenced from a single sample in a study of blood T cell repertoires in COVID-19. The data were produced by immunoSEQ multiplex PCR, yet TCRdb's version contains in-frame clones alone and is incomplete. The sample has 150,000 or so clones; over 85% are singletons. The sequencing sample was made of peripheral blood. The receptors were sampled from a man aged 60 to 75 with active or convalescent COVID-19.

This clone showed up just once. The chain's CDR3 is CASSQDRNQPQHF. In DNA, the CDR3 is TGTGCCAGCAGCCAAGACAGAAATCAGCCCCAGCATTTT. The chain joins TRBV3-1 (or the pseudogene TRBV3-2) to TRBJ1-5, with D hard to call. The CDR3 runs to 13 residues. Germline assignment: CDR1 LGHDT and CDR2 YNNKEL (reference sequence). Trimming pared 0 bases from V and 4 bases from J, leaving 4 bases between.

This clone appeared once. V is TRBV6-5 and J is TRBJ1-2; no reliable D call. The germline V gene encodes CDR1 MNHEY and CDR2 SVGAGI. The V and J ends lost 10 bases and 8 bases respectively, with 14 bases between them. The CDR3 sequence is 11 residues long. The CDR3 loop reads CATLEGGGYTF. CDR3 nucleotides: TGTGCCACCCTGGAGGGCGGCGGCTACACCTTC.

The gene calls are TRBV10-3 and TRBJ1-4, with 8 positions matching TRBD1. The germline V gene encodes CDR1 ENHRY and CDR2 SYGVKD. The CDR3 spans 15 residues. Trimming took 6 bases from V and 2 from J; bases not matched to a gene: 5. The CDR3 reads CAISLTGGTNEKLFF. DNA of the CDR3: TGTGCCATCAGCCTTACAGGGGGTACTAATGAAAAACTGTTTTTT.

V usage is TRBV5-1 and J usage is TRBJ2-2, with 7 bases that match TRBD1. Germline assignment: CDR1 SGHRS and CDR2 YFSETQ. V shed 4 bases, J shed 1 base, and the junction held 4 bases outside the gene matches. CDR3 size: 15 residues. The CDR3 DNA is TGCGCCAGCAGCCCTAGGACAGGGAACACCGGGGAGCTGTTTTTT. This sequence encodes CASSPRTGNTGELFF.

The chain couples TRBV24-1 to TRBJ2-3, with 8 bases matching TRBD2. This CDR3 is built from 15 residues. CDR1 is KGHDR, CDR2 SFDVKD, per germline. With V trimmed by 7 bases and J by 3 bases, 8 bases remained unmatched. CDR3 residues: CATSPGGGQTDTQYF. The DNA of the CDR3 is TGTGCCACCAGCCCTGGCGGGGGGCAGACAGATACGCAGTATTTT.

The chain has TRBV19 and TRBJ1-6, with D perhaps TRBD1 (5 bases). V was trimmed by 3 bases and J by 11 bases, leaving 11 bases between them. This CDR3 has 13 residues. The germline V gene has CDR1 LNHDA and CDR2 SQIVND (reference sequence). CDR3 loop: CASSISREAPLHF. The CDR3 nucleotides read TGTGCCAGTAGTATCTCCAGGGAGGCACCCCTCCACTTT. The entire variable domain, with the rest obtained from reference TRBV19 and TRBJ1-6, is as follows: DGGITQSPKYLFRKEGQNVTLSCEQNLNHDAMYWYRQDPGQGLRLIYYSQIVNDFQKGDIAEGYSVSREKKESFPLTVTSAQKNPTAFYLCASSISREAPLHFGNGTRLTVT.

This chain's CDR3 is CASSISTGRMGYGYTF. DNA for the CDR3: TGTGCCAGTAGTATATCGACAGGACGCATGGGGTATGGCTACACCTTC. The chain joins TRBV19 to TRBJ1-2; tentatively, D is TRBD1 (6 bases). Germline-derived CDR1 and CDR2 are LNHDA and SQIVND (reference sequence). With 2 bases removed from V and 5 bases from J, the gap between germline ends came to 18 bases. The CDR3 sequence is 16 residues long.